Following are 25 T cell receptor beta chains from one sample sequenced in a study of T cells in localized non-small cell lung cancer. TCRdb's table, derived via immunoSEQ multiplex PCR, lists solely in-frame clones and lacks some. The table records tens of thousands of clones, about 88% of them present only once. Sequencing was performed on peripheral blood, taken before any cancer treatment. The receptors derive from a woman between 18 and 55 years old with stage III lung adenocarcinoma.

The rearrangement joins TRBV19 to TRBJ2-5, with a tentative D call TRBD2 (6 bases). This CDR3 contains 13 residues. Germline V gives CDR1 LNHDA, CDR2 SQIVND (reference sequence). V lost 9 bases, J lost 3 bases, and 14 bases lay in between. Written as DNA, the CDR3 is TGTGCCAGAAGGGAGGCAGAAAAAGAGACCCAGTACTTC. The encoded protein is CARREAEKETQYF.

The chain links TRBV15 to TRBJ1-5; 8 bases align to TRBD1. CDR3 length: 16 residues. In germline, CDR1 is LNHNV, CDR2 YYDKDF (reference sequence). The junction had 7 bases not matched to a gene; V was cut back by 0 bases and J by 6 bases. CDR3 sequence reads: CATSRDSNRGTQPQHF. CDR3 in DNA: TGTGCCACCAGCAGAGATTCGAACAGGGGGACTCAGCCCCAGCATTTT.

The chain employs TRBV5-6 and TRBJ1-4, with no clear D. Germline V lookup: CDR1 SGHDT, CDR2 YYEEEE. The CDR3 sequence is 13 residues long. Trimming took off 0 bases at V and 14 bases at J, with 14 bases between the two ends. The CDR3: CASSLAGLFGLFF. CDR3 nucleotide sequence: TGTGCCAGCAGCTTGGCCGGACTCTTCGGGCTGTTTTTT.

The chain has TRBV6-5 and TRBJ1-1; D may be TRBD1 (5 bases). Trimming took 8 bases from V and 2 from J, leaving 12 bases between them. From germline, CDR1 is MNHEY and CDR2 SVGAGI. This CDR3 spans 13 amino acids. CDR3 sequence reads: CASRSQGNTEAFF. The CDR3 nucleotides read TGTGCCAGCCGGTCTCAGGGCAACACTGAAGCTTTCTTT.

V gene TRBV5-1 combines with J gene TRBJ1-1; TRBD1 matches at 7 bases. The CDR3 has 14 amino acids. Looked up from germline, CDR1 is SGHRS and CDR2 is YFSETQ. V was clipped by 3 bases and J by 1 base; unmatched bases: 3. CDR3 in amino acids: CASSWDSPNTEAFF. The DNA of the CDR3 is TGCGCCAGCAGCTGGGACAGCCCGAACACTGAAGCTTTCTTT. The whole variable domain, filled in from reference TRBV5-1 and TRBJ1-1, reads KAGVTQTPRYLIKTRGQQVTLSCSPISGHRSVSWYQQTPGQGLQFLFEYFSETQRNKGNFPGRFSGRQFSNSRSEMNVSTLELGDSALYLCASSWDSPNTEAFFGQGTRLTVV.

The chain is built from TRBV6-5 and TRBJ1-2; D remains ambiguous. From germline, CDR1 is MNHEY and CDR2 SVGAGI. CDR3 length: 13 amino acids. The V gene lost 6 bases and the J gene lost 4 bases, with 12 bases spanning the gap. CDR3 sequence (DNA): TGTGCCAGCAGGGAAGGACGCTCCTATGGCTACACCTTC. It specifies CASREGRSYGYTF.

The chain links TRBV30 to TRBJ2-2, with D possibly matching TRBD1 (6 bases). The ends were cut back, 8 bases at V and 6 bases at J, with 13 bases in the middle. Germline-derived CDR1 and CDR2 are GTSNPN and SVGIG (reference sequence). The CDR3 sequence is 12 residues long. CDR3: CAGGRVPGELFF. The CDR3 coding sequence is TGTGCCGGGGGCCGGGTTCCCGGGGAGCTGTTTTTT.

The V and J genes are TRBV6-5 and TRBJ1-3; D remains ambiguous. Germline lookup yields CDR1 MNHEY and CDR2 SVGAGI. V lost 0 bases and J lost 4, with 13 bases in between. This CDR3 region has 16 residues. CDR3 bases: TGTGCCAGCAGTTACTCTGTGGCCAGGACCGGAAACACCATATATTTT. It yields the protein CASSYSVARTGNTIYF.

V usage is TRBV4-1 and J usage is TRBJ2-6; D is perhaps TRBD1 or TRBD2 (5 bases each). The CDR3 spans 18 residues. Germline CDR1 and CDR2: MGHRA and YSYEKL. The V end lost 3 bases, the J end lost 4 bases, and 19 bases lay between the germline ends. CDR3 protein: CASSQGPTVFLGANVLTF. For the CDR3, the DNA is TGCGCCAGCAGCCAGGGACCCACTGTTTTCCTCGGGGCCAACGTCCTGACTTTC.

The chain links TRBV18 to TRBJ1-2; D may be TRBD1 (5 bases). Looked up from germline, CDR1 is KGHSH and CDR2 is LQKENI. The CDR3 is 12 amino acids. V was shortened by 1 base and J by 8 bases, with 8 bases between the two germline ends. CDR3 in DNA: TGTGCCAGCTCACCACAGGGGACGGGCTACACCTTC. Translation: CASSPQGTGYTF. The variable domain in full, completed from reference TRBV18 and TRBJ1-2, reads NAGVMQNPRHLVRRRGQEARLRCSPMKGHSHVYWYRQLPEEGLKFMVYLQKENIIDESGMPKERFSAEFPKEGPSILRIQQVVRGDSAAYFCASSPQGTGYTFGSGTRLTVV.

V usage is TRBV7-3 and J usage is TRBJ2-3; the match to TRBD2 covers 10 bases. The CDR3 has 17 amino acids. V shed 0 bases, J shed 4 bases, and the junction held 7 bases outside the gene matches. Germline lookup yields CDR1 SGHTA and CDR2 FQGTGA. The CDR3 DNA is TGTGCCAGCAGCTTAACGGGAAGCGGGGGGGCAGCAGATACGCAGTATTTT. Amino acid sequence: CASSLTGSGGAADTQYF.

The chain couples TRBV6-5 to TRBJ1-1; no firm D call. Looked up from germline, CDR1 is MNHEY and CDR2 is SVGAGI. The CDR3 is 13 residues long. Trimming removed 7 bases from V and 6 bases from J, with 15 bases in between. The CDR3 reads CASNYAGTSEAFF. Here the CDR3 DNA reads TGTGCCAGCAACTACGCTGGAACCTCTGAAGCTTTCTTT.

The chain carries TRBV4-2 and TRBJ1-2; weak D call: TRBD1 (5 bases). The germline V and J ends were trimmed by 0 bases and 2 bases, with 16 bases remaining between them. Per the germline V gene, CDR1 is LGHNA and CDR2 is YNFKEQ. The CDR3 totals 17 residues. Here the CDR3 reads CASSQDNGPRGNYGYTF. The CDR3 DNA reads TGTGCCAGCAGCCAAGATAATGGGCCTCGGGGCAACTATGGCTACACCTTC.

The chain uses TRBV6-1 and TRBJ1-1, with a tentative D call TRBD1 (6 bases). The CDR3 loop spans 12 amino acids. The V gene lost 7 bases and the J gene lost 4 bases, with 10 bases spanning the gap. Germline-derived CDR1 and CDR2 are MNHNS and SASEGT. CDR3 DNA sequence: TGTGCCAGCACCATAGGGGGCACTGAAGCTTTCTTT. Translated: CASTIGGTEAFF.

The CDR3 DNA is TGTGCCGGGGAACGAGGACGGGCCAACGTCCTGACTTTC. It yields the protein CAGERGRANVLTF. This chain links TRBV7-9 with TRBJ2-6; D call uncertain. Germline loops: CDR1 SEHNR, CDR2 FQNEAQ (reference sequence). The ends were cut back, 11 bases at V and 5 bases at J, with 13 bases in the middle. The CDR3 is 13 amino acids.

The chain has TRBV5-6 and TRBJ2-7; 9 positions agree with TRBD1. CDR3 size: 14 residues. J was trimmed by 4 bases and V by 2 bases; bases with no gene match: 4. CDR1 and CDR2 (germline): SGHDT, YYEEEE. The CDR3 here is CASSFGTGLYEQYF. The CDR3 DNA reads as TGTGCCAGCAGCTTCGGGACAGGGCTGTACGAGCAGTACTTC.

V and J are TRBV11-2 and TRBJ1-1, with TRBD1 matching 10 bases. The J segment lost 1 base and the V segment lost 2 bases, leaving 4 bases of the junction unmatched. The CDR3 is 16 amino acids. The germline CDR1 and CDR2 sequences are SGHAT and FQNNGV. As DNA, the CDR3 is TGTGCCAGCAGCTTAATTAGGACAGGGGGGAACACTGAAGCTTTCTTT. This encodes CASSLIRTGGNTEAFF.

V usage is TRBV9 and J usage is TRBJ1-1, with D tentatively TRBD1 (5 bases). The CDR3 contains 14 residues. Trimming removed 4 bases at V and 1 base at J, with 11 bases between. The germline gives CDR1 SGDLS, CDR2 YYNGEE. CDR3 DNA sequence: TGTGCCAGCAGCCCCGGGGGGGGGAACACTGAAGCTTTCTTT. Its translation is CASSPGGGNTEAFF.

The V call is TRBV10-3, the J call TRBJ2-7; tentatively, D is TRBD1 (6 bases). Germline V gives CDR1 ENHRY, CDR2 SYGVKD. With 2 bases removed from V and 2 bases from J, the gap between germline ends came to 10 bases. The CDR3 extends over 14 amino acids. This CDR3 is CAISEQGPTYEQYF. The CDR3 DNA is TGTGCCATCAGTGAGCAGGGGCCAACCTACGAGCAGTACTTC.

This chain links TRBV6-5 with TRBJ1-4; D not resolved. Germline V gene lookup returns CDR1 MNHEY and CDR2 SVGAGI. The CDR3 runs 14 residues. The ends were cut back, 2 bases at V and 10 bases at J, with 14 bases in the middle. The CDR3 bases are TGTGCCAGCAGTTACGACTTCCGAGTTGGAAAACTGTTTTTT. This encodes CASSYDFRVGKLFF.

The chain employs TRBV6-6 and TRBJ1-3; a weak D match, TRBD1 (6 bases). This CDR3 contains 16 residues. Trimming left V 2 bases short and J 1 base short, with 12 bases between. From germline, CDR1 is MNHNY and CDR2 SVGAGI (reference sequence). The CDR3 nucleotides read TGTGCCAGCAGTTACCCTCCAGGGGCTTCTGGAAACACCATATATTTT. Protein sequence: CASSYPPGASGNTIYF.

The CDR3 loop is CASSLGPGTVGGYTF. CDR3 bases: TGTGCCAGCAGCTTAGGTCCAGGGACGGTGGGAGGCTACACCTTC. V is TRBV7-2 and J is TRBJ1-2; D might be TRBD1 (5 bases). Germline lookup yields CDR1 SGHTA and CDR2 FQGNSA. The CDR3 totals 15 residues. Trimming took 1 base from V and 8 from J, leaving 17 bases between them. The complete variable domain, with remaining parts taken from reference TRBV7-2 and TRBJ1-2, reads GAGVSQSPSNKVTEKGKDVELRCDPISGHTALYWYRQSLGQGLEFLIYFQGNSAPDKSGLPSDRFSAERTGGSVSTLTIQRTQQEDSAVYLCASSLGPGTVGGYTFGSGTRLTVV.

This clone is a singleton in its sample. The rearrangement uses TRBV4-1 and TRBJ1-1; no firm D call. The germline V and J ends were trimmed by 0 bases and 8 bases, with 7 bases remaining between them. Germline CDR1 MGHRA, CDR2 YSYEKL. CDR3 length: 12 residues. The CDR3 protein is CASSQDGTEAFF. Written as DNA, the CDR3 is TGCGCCAGCAGCCAAGATGGCACGGAAGCTTTCTTT.

The chain joins TRBV7-3 to TRBJ2-3; TRBD2 agrees at 7 bases. The CDR3 length is 14 residues. V shed 4 bases and J 1 base; nucleotides not matched to a gene: 2. Germline V gene sequence: CDR1 SGHTA, CDR2 FQGTGA. The CDR3 sequence: CASSYTSGTDTQYF. The CDR3 DNA is TGTGCCAGCAGCTATACTAGCGGCACAGATACGCAGTATTTT.

The chain carries TRBV27 and TRBJ2-5; the D call may be TRBD1 or TRBD2 (5 bases each). Germline-derived CDR1 and CDR2 are MNHEY and SMNVEV (reference sequence). V gave up 5 bases and J gave up 4 bases, with 17 bases separating them. The CDR3 extends over 15 amino acids. The CDR3 region is CASSLIRETGETQYF. The CDR3 DNA is TGTGCCAGCAGTCTGATCAGGGAGACCGGAGAGACCCAGTACTTC.